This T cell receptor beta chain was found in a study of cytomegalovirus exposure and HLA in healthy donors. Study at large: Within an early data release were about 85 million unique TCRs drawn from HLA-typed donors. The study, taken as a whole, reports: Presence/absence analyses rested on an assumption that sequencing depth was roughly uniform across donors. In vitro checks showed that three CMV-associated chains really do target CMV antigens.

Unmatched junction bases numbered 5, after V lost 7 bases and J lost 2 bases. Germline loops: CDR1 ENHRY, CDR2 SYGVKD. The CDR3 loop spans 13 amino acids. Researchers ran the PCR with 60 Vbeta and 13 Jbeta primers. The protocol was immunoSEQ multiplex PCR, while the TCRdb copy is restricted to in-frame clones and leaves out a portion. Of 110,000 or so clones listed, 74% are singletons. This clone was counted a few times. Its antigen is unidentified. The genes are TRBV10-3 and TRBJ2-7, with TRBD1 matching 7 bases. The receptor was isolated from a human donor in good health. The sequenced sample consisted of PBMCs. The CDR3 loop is CAIKGTEAYEQYF. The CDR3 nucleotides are TGTGCCATCAAAGGGACAGAGGCCTACGAGCAGTACTTC.